Below are 10 T cell receptor beta chains sequenced from a single sample in a study of cytomegalovirus exposure and HLA in healthy donors. Data came from immunoSEQ multiplex PCR; TCRdb stores just in-frame clones and leaves some out. This table has approximately 140,000 clones, around nine tenths appearing once. Sample: PBMCs. The receptors were gathered from a woman younger than 35 in good health and CMV-seropositive.

This chain joins TRBV19 and TRBJ1-2; TRBD1 might be the D (5 bases). V lost 2 bases to trimming and J lost 4 bases, with 14 bases between them. The CDR3 is 15 residues long. Germline V lookup: CDR1 LNHDA, CDR2 SQIVND (reference sequence). For the CDR3, the DNA is TGTGCCAGTAGTATAAGGACCCTAAGGGGCTATGGCTACACCTTC. Translation: CASSIRTLRGYGYTF.

This chain uses TRBV9 with TRBJ1-2; D is undetermined. Germline CDR1 SGDLS, CDR2 YYNGEE. V lost 0 bases, J lost 7 bases, and 13 bases lay in between. CDR3 length: 14 residues. CDR3 sequence (DNA): TGTGCCAGCAGCGTAGAGGGAGGGAATAGTGGCTACACCTTC. Translated: CASSVEGGNSGYTF. Combining the CDR3 with reference TRBV9 and TRBJ1-2 gives the whole variable domain DSGVTQTPKHLITATGQRVTLRCSPRSGDLSVYWYQQSLDQGLQFLIQYYNGEERAKGNILERFSAQQFPDLHSELNLSSLELGDSALYFCASSVEGGNSGYTFGSGTRLTVV.

J is TRBJ2-7 and V is TRBV5-4; no reliable D call. The germline V and J ends were trimmed by 2 bases and 0 bases, with 12 bases remaining between them. CDR1 SGHNT and CDR2 YYREEE come from the germline V gene (reference sequence). CDR3 length: 15 residues. Here the CDR3 reads CASSLTDKISYEQYF. The DNA for the CDR3 is TGTGCCAGCAGCTTAACCGACAAGATCTCCTACGAGCAGTACTTC.

J is TRBJ2-7 and V is TRBV4-2; perhaps TRBD1 as D (5 bases). CDR1 is LGHNA and CDR2 is YNFKEQ in the germline V gene. This CDR3 is built from 15 residues. V was shortened by 0 bases and J by 4 bases, with 13 bases between the two germline ends. This CDR3 reads CASSQDLMGPYEQYF. CDR3 DNA: TGTGCCAGCAGCCAAGATCTGATGGGGCCATACGAGCAGTACTTC.

V is TRBV5-1 and J is TRBJ1-2, with TRBD1 matching over 7 bases. The CDR3 is made up of 14 amino acids. J was trimmed by 0 bases and V by 6 bases; bases with no gene match: 5. Germline lookup yields CDR1 SGHRS and CDR2 YFSETQ. The CDR3 loop reads CASKGQPTNYGYTF. DNA for the CDR3: TGCGCCAGCAAGGGACAGCCTACTAACTATGGCTACACCTTC.

J is TRBJ1-1 and V is TRBV5-4, with 10 bases aligning to TRBD1. The CDR3 is made up of 14 amino acids. J lost 5 bases, V lost 0 bases, and 1 base had no gene match. CDR1 and CDR2 (germline): SGHNT, YYREEE (reference sequence). The CDR3 region is CASSLGQGATEAFF. Here the CDR3 DNA reads TGTGCCAGCAGCTTGGGACAGGGGGCTACTGAAGCTTTCTTT.

The V gene is TRBV7-8, the J gene TRBJ2-1; the match to TRBD1 covers 12 bases. V was clipped by 2 bases and J by 8 bases; unmatched bases: 7. The CDR3 is 16 residues long. Germline V CDR1 and CDR2: SGHVS, FQNEAQ. As DNA, the CDR3 is TGTGCCAGCAGCTTAAGAGGGGGACAGGGGGCCGATGAGCAGTTCTTC. The encoded protein is CASSLRGGQGADEQFF.

This rearrangement joins TRBV28 to TRBJ2-3; 9 bases match TRBD2. The CDR3 spans 15 residues. Germline V gives CDR1 MDHEN, CDR2 SYDVKM. With V trimmed by 7 bases and J by 5 bases, 10 bases remained unmatched. Here the CDR3 DNA reads TGTGCCAGCACCAATCAAGCGGGAGGTGGAGATACGCAGTATTTT. This sequence encodes CASTNQAGGGDTQYF.

This clone was counted only a few times. The chain recombines TRBV15 with TRBJ2-5; 7 nucleotides align to TRBD2. The germline V gene has CDR1 LNHNV and CDR2 YYDKDF (reference sequence). This CDR3 has 13 residues. Trimming removed 3 bases from V and 4 bases from J; junction bases left unmatched: 2. The CDR3 DNA follows: TGTGCCACCAGCAGTTGGGGGGGAGAGACCCAGTACTTC. This translates into CATSSWGGETQYF.

The gene calls are TRBV5-4 and TRBJ1-6, with 7 bases that match TRBD1. The CDR3 spans 14 residues. Trimming took 2 bases from V and 7 from J; bases not matched to a gene: 3. Per the germline V gene, CDR1 is SGHNT and CDR2 is YYREEE (reference sequence). The CDR3: CASSLGGGNSPLHF. The CDR3 DNA reads TGTGCCAGCAGCTTAGGGGGCGGAAATTCACCCCTCCACTTT.